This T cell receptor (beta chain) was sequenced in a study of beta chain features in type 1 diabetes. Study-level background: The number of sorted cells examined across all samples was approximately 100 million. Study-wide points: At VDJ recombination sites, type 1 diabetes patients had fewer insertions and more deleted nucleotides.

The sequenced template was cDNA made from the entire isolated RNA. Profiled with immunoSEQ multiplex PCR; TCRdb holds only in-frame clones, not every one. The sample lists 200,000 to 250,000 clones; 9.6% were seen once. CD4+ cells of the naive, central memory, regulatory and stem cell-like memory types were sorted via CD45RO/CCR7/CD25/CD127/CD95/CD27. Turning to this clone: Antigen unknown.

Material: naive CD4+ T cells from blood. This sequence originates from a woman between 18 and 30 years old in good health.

Here the CDR3 DNA reads TGTGCCTGGAGTGGGAGGAACGTTCCTCACTACAATGAGCAGTTCTTC. It specifies CAWSGRNVPHYNEQFF. The J gene is TRBJ2-1, the V gene TRBV30, with D possibly being TRBD2 (5 bases). The CDR3 consists of 16 residues. CDR1 is GTSNPN, CDR2 SVGIG, per germline (reference sequence). V was cut by 1 base and J by 3 bases, with 16 bases left in between. The complete variable domain, with remaining parts taken from reference TRBV30 and TRBJ2-1, reads SQTIHQWPATLVQPVGSPLSLECTVEGTSNPNLYWYRQAAGRGLQLLFYSVGIGQISSEVPQNLSASRPQDRQFILSSKKLLLSDSGFYLCAWSGRNVPHYNEQFFGPGTRLTVL.